Below, 32 T cell receptor beta chains from the same sample are listed, as sequenced in a study of OX40 agonist ivuxolimab in advanced cancers. The receptor library was made with the immunoSEQ multiplex PCR assay. As stored in TCRdb, this immuneACCESS dataset retains in-frame rearrangements with V and J assigned. A fraction of the clones does not appear; measured against another copy, unresolved V genes explain less than half of the discrepancy, and the remainder lacks a known reason. The sample records roughly 30,000 clones, 80% to 90% of which are singletons. The ten largest make up roughly 21% of the sample. Material: CD4+ or CD8+ T cells sorted from blood, obtained in a trial of the OX40 agonist ivuxolimab. The receptors come from an adult with an advanced solid tumor such as melanoma, head and neck, liver or kidney cancer.

This clone was recorded a few times. This chain joins TRBV5-1 and TRBJ2-2, with D possibly being TRBD1 (5 bases). Trimming shortened V by 0 bases and J by 4 bases, and 10 bases separated the two germline ends. Per germline, CDR1 SGHRS and CDR2 YFSETQ. This CDR3 has 15 residues. Written as DNA, the CDR3 is TGCGCCAGCAGCTTGGGCCAGGGATTCACCGGGGAGCTGTTTTTT. It translates to CASSLGQGFTGELFF. Full variable domain (remainder filled in from reference TRBV5-1 and TRBJ2-2): KAGVTQTPRYLIKTRGQQVTLSCSPISGHRSVSWYQQTPGQGLQFLFEYFSETQRNKGNFPGRFSGRQFSNSRSEMNVSTLELGDSALYLCASSLGQGFTGELFFGEGSRLTVL.

J is TRBJ2-2 and V is TRBV28, with 7 positions matching TRBD2. Germline V gene data show CDR1 as MDHEN and CDR2 as SYDVKM. V was pared by 8 bases and J by 3 bases, with 12 bases of the junction left unmatched. The CDR3 sequence is 16 residues long. The CDR3 protein is CASHGAGESDTGELFF. DNA of the CDR3: TGTGCCAGCCATGGTGCGGGGGAGAGTGACACCGGGGAGCTGTTTTTT.

This sequence joins TRBV2 and TRBJ1-2; D call uncertain. Germline CDR1 and CDR2: SNHLY and FYNNEI. The CDR3 is 12 amino acids. V was shortened by 4 bases and J by 5 bases, with 8 bases between the two germline ends. The CDR3 coding sequence is TGTGCCAGCAGTGTCCTAGCATATGGCTACACCTTC. The encoded protein is CASSVLAYGYTF.

The chain recombines TRBV4-1 with TRBJ1-3; D call uncertain. Per the germline V gene, CDR1 is MGHRA and CDR2 is YSYEKL. Trimming removed 1 base at V and 4 bases at J, with 11 bases between. The CDR3 has 15 amino acids. The CDR3 here is CASSQGAQAGNTIYF. The CDR3 region has the DNA TGCGCCAGCAGCCAAGGGGCGCAGGCGGGAAACACCATATATTTT.

The V gene is TRBV27, the J gene TRBJ2-6; unclear D gene. Germline V lookup: CDR1 MNHEY, CDR2 SMNVEV (reference sequence). The V and J ends lost 1 base and 0 bases respectively, with 13 bases between them. The CDR3 is made up of 18 amino acids. CDR3 sequence reads: CASSLYFGLNSGANVLTF. The DNA of the CDR3 is TGTGCCAGCAGTTTATATTTCGGGCTTAACTCTGGGGCCAACGTCCTGACTTTC.

The chain uses TRBV5-4 and TRBJ1-4; D uncertain. The ends were cut back, 4 bases at V and 8 bases at J, with 18 bases in the middle. Germline V lookup: CDR1 SGHNT, CDR2 YYREEE (reference sequence). There are 15 residues in the CDR3. Here the CDR3 DNA reads TGTGCCAGCAGCCAAGTATTCGAAAGAGGAGAAAAACTGTTTTTT. Translating it yields CASSQVFERGEKLFF.

The chain combines TRBV7-2 with TRBJ2-3; D not resolved. Looked up from germline, CDR1 is SGHTA and CDR2 is FQGNSA. The CDR3 contains 16 residues. Trimming stripped 5 bases from V and 1 base from J, with 16 bases between. The CDR3 loop reads CASSVWGLGGTDTQYF. The CDR3 DNA reads as TGTGCCAGCAGCGTCTGGGGTCTCGGTGGCACAGATACGCAGTATTTT.

This chain connects TRBV9 to TRBJ2-1; D perhaps matches TRBD2 (6 bases). Germline V lookup: CDR1 SGDLS, CDR2 YYNGEE. V was trimmed by 4 bases and J by 0 bases, leaving 17 bases between them. The CDR3 has 17 amino acids. CDR3 sequence reads: CASSYPGTYASYNEQFF. The DNA of the CDR3 is TGTGCCAGCAGCTACCCCGGGACTTACGCCTCCTACAATGAGCAGTTCTTC.

The CDR3, as DNA: TGTGCCAGCAGGAGACAGGGCCCAGATACGCAGTATTTT. Its protein product is CASRRQGPDTQYF. The chain employs TRBV2 and TRBJ2-3; TRBD1 matches at 7 bases. The germline gives CDR1 SNHLY, CDR2 FYNNEI. The CDR3 is 13 residues long. V gave up 6 bases and J gave up 4 bases; unmatched junction bases: 4.

In DNA, the CDR3 is TGTGCCAGTAGTGAGGACCTCGGAAGGAACACTGAAGCTTTCTTT. It is translated as CASSEDLGRNTEAFF. This sequence joins TRBV19 and TRBJ1-1, with no clear D. This CDR3 has 15 amino acids. Trimming left V 5 bases short and J 1 base short, with 14 bases between. Per germline, CDR1 LNHDA and CDR2 SQIVND (reference sequence).

This clone has just one count. The chain couples TRBV7-2 to TRBJ2-4; no reliable D call. V lost 5 bases to trimming and J lost 4 bases, with 9 bases between them. Germline assignment: CDR1 SGHTA and CDR2 FQGNSA. The CDR3 extends over 13 amino acids. This chain's CDR3 is CASSPGPKNIQYF. In nucleotides, the CDR3 is TGTGCCAGCAGCCCCGGGCCAAAAAACATTCAGTACTTC.

This chain connects TRBV6-5 to TRBJ1-2; 9 bases agree with TRBD1. This CDR3 spans 14 amino acids. Germline V lookup: CDR1 MNHEY, CDR2 SVGAGI. J lost 6 bases, V lost 5 bases, and 7 bases had no gene match. CDR3 coding DNA: TGTGCCAGCAGTCCCTGGACAGGGGAGGATGGCTACACCTTC. Translating gives CASSPWTGEDGYTF.

This clone was observed once. CDR3 in DNA: TGTGCCAGCAGCTTAATTGTGGTTACGGGAAACTATGGCTACACCTTC. Residues: CASSLIVVTGNYGYTF. V gene TRBV7-2 combines with J gene TRBJ1-2; D remains unclear. The CDR3 has 16 residues. CDR1 and CDR2 (germline): SGHTA, FQGNSA. V was trimmed by 2 bases and J by 2 bases, leaving 15 bases between them.

This sequence joins TRBV6-5 and TRBJ1-4, with 7 nucleotides matching TRBD1. The CDR3 sequence is 14 residues long. V shed 7 bases, J shed 8 bases, and the junction held 10 bases outside the gene matches. Germline V lookup: CDR1 MNHEY, CDR2 SVGAGI. CDR3 loop: CASNNRGREEKLFF. The CDR3 DNA is TGTGCCAGCAACAACAGGGGCCGAGAAGAAAAACTGTTTTTT.

The rearrangement links TRBV7-2 to TRBJ2-5; TRBD2 matches at 14 bases. The germline V gene encodes CDR1 SGHTA and CDR2 FQGNSA. There are 15 residues in the CDR3. Losses at the gene ends were 5 bases for V and 4 bases for J; bases not matched to a gene: 3. The CDR3 DNA sequence: TGTGCCAGCAGCCATGGACTAGCGGGGGGAGAGACCCAGTACTTC. Translation: CASSHGLAGGETQYF.

This sequence joins TRBV7-6 and TRBJ2-7, with 9 bases identical to TRBD1. V dropped 5 bases and J dropped 3; count of bases not matched to a gene: 5. The CDR3 extends over 14 amino acids. Per the germline V gene, CDR1 is SGHVS and CDR2 is FNYEAQ. The CDR3 reads CASSLGQGFYEQYF. CDR3 nucleotide sequence: TGTGCCAGCAGCCTTGGACAGGGGTTCTACGAGCAGTACTTC.

This rearrangement joins TRBV6-1 to TRBJ2-2; 7 bases are a match to TRBD1. This CDR3 has 15 residues. Germline V gives CDR1 MNHNS, CDR2 SASEGT. J was trimmed by 2 bases and V by 7 bases; bases with no gene match: 7. The CDR3 nucleotides read TGTGCCAGCACCCCGGGACAGCCTAACACCGGGGAGCTGTTTTTT. Translated, it gives CASTPGQPNTGELFF.

The chain combines TRBV10-2 with TRBJ1-1; a weak D match, TRBD1 (6 bases). V dropped 6 bases and J dropped 5 bases, with 13 bases sitting between them. The length of the CDR3 is 13 residues. Germline CDR1 WSHSY, CDR2 SAAADI. CDR3 residues: CASRADRRTEAFF. The CDR3 nucleotides are TGCGCCAGCAGGGCAGACAGGAGAACTGAAGCTTTCTTT.

The chain combines TRBV2 with TRBJ1-5, with D possibly matching TRBD1 (5 bases). Per germline, CDR1 SNHLY and CDR2 FYNNEI. V shed 2 bases and J shed 1 base, with 15 bases lying between them. This CDR3 spans 17 amino acids. The CDR3 DNA reads as TGTGCCAGCAGTGAATTTTGGACGGGGGTAAGCAATCAGCCCCAGCATTTT. This translates into CASSEFWTGVSNQPQHF.

V and J are TRBV30 and TRBJ1-5; D is ambiguous. CDR1 GTSNPN and CDR2 SVGIG come from the germline V gene (reference sequence). The length of the CDR3 is 15 residues. V dropped 1 base and J dropped 0 bases, with 10 bases sitting between them. The CDR3 coding sequence is TGTGCCTGGAGTGGAAAGGCCATTAGCAATCAGCCCCAGCATTTT. Protein sequence: CAWSGKAISNQPQHF.

This chain joins TRBV19 and TRBJ2-2; D is possibly TRBD2 (5 bases). Per germline, CDR1 LNHDA and CDR2 SQIVND (reference sequence). Between the trimmed V and J ends, which lost 11 bases and 7 bases, there was a span of 17 bases. The CDR3 runs 13 residues. The CDR3 is CAPGWEWNGELFF. For the CDR3, the DNA is TGTGCCCCGGGCTGGGAGTGGAACGGGGAGCTGTTTTTT.

V gene TRBV9 combines with J gene TRBJ2-3, with D possibly matching TRBD1 (6 bases). Deletions cut 2 bases from V and 3 bases from J, with 7 bases between. Germline V gene sequence: CDR1 SGDLS, CDR2 YYNGEE. CDR3 length equals 13 residues. The CDR3 DNA reads TGTGCCAGCAGCGTCCAGGGGACAGATACGCAGTATTTT. Protein product: CASSVQGTDTQYF.

As DNA, the CDR3 is TGTGCCAGCGGCCCTCATACGGGGGCCTCAGATACGCAGTATTTT. This sequence encodes CASGPHTGASDTQYF. The J gene is TRBJ2-3, the V gene TRBV6-6, with D perhaps being TRBD1 or TRBD2 (6 bases each). V was cut by 8 bases and J by 4 bases, with 19 bases left in between. This CDR3 is built from 15 residues. Looked up from germline, CDR1 is MNHNY and CDR2 is SVGAGI (reference sequence).

The chain uses TRBV19 and TRBJ1-1, with D possibly being TRBD1 (5 bases). Germline CDR1 is LNHDA and CDR2 is SQIVND (reference sequence). V shed 7 bases and J shed 3 bases, with 15 bases lying between them. This CDR3 has 14 amino acids. CDR3 protein: CASIGGLVDTEAFF. For the CDR3, the DNA is TGTGCCAGTATCGGGGGATTAGTGGACACTGAAGCTTTCTTT.

The chain combines TRBV28 with TRBJ2-4; D is unresolved. This CDR3 contains 15 residues. Germline loops: CDR1 MDHEN, CDR2 SYDVKM. The V and J ends lost 3 bases and 2 bases respectively, with 11 bases between them. The CDR3 loop reads CASSFLRQSKNIQYF. CDR3 bases: TGTGCCAGCAGTTTCCTTCGACAATCCAAAAACATTCAGTACTTC.

The rearrangement uses TRBV5-1 and TRBJ2-3; D is possibly TRBD2 (6 bases). The CDR3 consists of 14 residues. The germline CDR1 and CDR2 sequences are SGHRS and YFSETQ. With 4 bases removed from V and 3 bases from J, the gap between germline ends came to 12 bases. CDR3 residues: CASSEGDSTDTQYF. As DNA, the CDR3 is TGCGCCAGCAGCGAAGGGGACTCTACAGATACGCAGTATTTT.

The V call is TRBV30, the J call TRBJ1-1; D not certain. CDR1 and CDR2 from the germline V gene are GTSNPN and SVGIG (reference sequence). The CDR3 sequence is 11 residues long. Deletions cut 5 bases from V and 10 bases from J, with 14 bases between. The CDR3 coding sequence is TGTGCCTGGGGTGGGGAGGGAGGAGCTTTCTTT. Translation: CAWGGEGGAFF.

The V gene is TRBV19, the J gene TRBJ1-2; D unresolved. This CDR3 spans 14 amino acids. Germline V gives CDR1 LNHDA, CDR2 SQIVND (reference sequence). Deletions cut 9 bases from V and 0 bases from J, with 14 bases between. The CDR3 is CASRIRGTNYGYTF. The CDR3 region has the DNA TGTGCCAGCAGGATACGGGGAACTAACTATGGCTACACCTTC.

J is TRBJ2-2 and V is TRBV5-1, with D tentatively TRBD1 (6 bases). This CDR3 has 17 amino acids. Germline values: CDR1 SGHRS, CDR2 YFSETQ. The V end lost 2 bases, the J end lost 4 bases, and 18 bases lay between the germline ends. The CDR3 loop reads CASSLIITGSGTGELFF. In DNA, the CDR3 is TGCGCCAGCAGCTTAATTATTACAGGGTCGGGCACCGGGGAGCTGTTTTTT.

This chain connects TRBV27 to TRBJ1-5, with D possibly matching TRBD1 (5 bases). The CDR3 sequence is 16 residues long. Germline CDR1 MNHEY, CDR2 SMNVEV (reference sequence). Trimming left V 4 bases short and J 0 bases short, with 13 bases between. CDR3 sequence reads: CASSSRGRNSNQPQHF. CDR3 DNA: TGTGCCAGCAGTTCTCGGGGCAGGAATAGCAATCAGCCCCAGCATTTT.

The J gene is TRBJ2-3, the V gene TRBV7-2; D is uncertain. V was trimmed by 1 base and J by 3 bases, leaving 8 bases between them. Germline V gene data show CDR1 as SGHTA and CDR2 as FQGNSA. This CDR3 has 14 residues. The CDR3 nucleotides read TGTGCCAGCAGCTTAGACTATTTAACAGATACGCAGTATTTT. Residues: CASSLDYLTDTQYF.

The chain has TRBV29-1 and TRBJ2-5, with 9 positions matching TRBD2. This CDR3 spans 14 amino acids. Trimming removed 3 bases from V and 5 bases from J; junction bases left unmatched: 7. Germline V gene lookup returns CDR1 SQVTM and CDR2 ANQGSEA. CDR3 in DNA: TGCAGCGTTGATATAGGACTAGCGCGGGAGACCCAGTACTTC. It is translated as CSVDIGLARETQYF.